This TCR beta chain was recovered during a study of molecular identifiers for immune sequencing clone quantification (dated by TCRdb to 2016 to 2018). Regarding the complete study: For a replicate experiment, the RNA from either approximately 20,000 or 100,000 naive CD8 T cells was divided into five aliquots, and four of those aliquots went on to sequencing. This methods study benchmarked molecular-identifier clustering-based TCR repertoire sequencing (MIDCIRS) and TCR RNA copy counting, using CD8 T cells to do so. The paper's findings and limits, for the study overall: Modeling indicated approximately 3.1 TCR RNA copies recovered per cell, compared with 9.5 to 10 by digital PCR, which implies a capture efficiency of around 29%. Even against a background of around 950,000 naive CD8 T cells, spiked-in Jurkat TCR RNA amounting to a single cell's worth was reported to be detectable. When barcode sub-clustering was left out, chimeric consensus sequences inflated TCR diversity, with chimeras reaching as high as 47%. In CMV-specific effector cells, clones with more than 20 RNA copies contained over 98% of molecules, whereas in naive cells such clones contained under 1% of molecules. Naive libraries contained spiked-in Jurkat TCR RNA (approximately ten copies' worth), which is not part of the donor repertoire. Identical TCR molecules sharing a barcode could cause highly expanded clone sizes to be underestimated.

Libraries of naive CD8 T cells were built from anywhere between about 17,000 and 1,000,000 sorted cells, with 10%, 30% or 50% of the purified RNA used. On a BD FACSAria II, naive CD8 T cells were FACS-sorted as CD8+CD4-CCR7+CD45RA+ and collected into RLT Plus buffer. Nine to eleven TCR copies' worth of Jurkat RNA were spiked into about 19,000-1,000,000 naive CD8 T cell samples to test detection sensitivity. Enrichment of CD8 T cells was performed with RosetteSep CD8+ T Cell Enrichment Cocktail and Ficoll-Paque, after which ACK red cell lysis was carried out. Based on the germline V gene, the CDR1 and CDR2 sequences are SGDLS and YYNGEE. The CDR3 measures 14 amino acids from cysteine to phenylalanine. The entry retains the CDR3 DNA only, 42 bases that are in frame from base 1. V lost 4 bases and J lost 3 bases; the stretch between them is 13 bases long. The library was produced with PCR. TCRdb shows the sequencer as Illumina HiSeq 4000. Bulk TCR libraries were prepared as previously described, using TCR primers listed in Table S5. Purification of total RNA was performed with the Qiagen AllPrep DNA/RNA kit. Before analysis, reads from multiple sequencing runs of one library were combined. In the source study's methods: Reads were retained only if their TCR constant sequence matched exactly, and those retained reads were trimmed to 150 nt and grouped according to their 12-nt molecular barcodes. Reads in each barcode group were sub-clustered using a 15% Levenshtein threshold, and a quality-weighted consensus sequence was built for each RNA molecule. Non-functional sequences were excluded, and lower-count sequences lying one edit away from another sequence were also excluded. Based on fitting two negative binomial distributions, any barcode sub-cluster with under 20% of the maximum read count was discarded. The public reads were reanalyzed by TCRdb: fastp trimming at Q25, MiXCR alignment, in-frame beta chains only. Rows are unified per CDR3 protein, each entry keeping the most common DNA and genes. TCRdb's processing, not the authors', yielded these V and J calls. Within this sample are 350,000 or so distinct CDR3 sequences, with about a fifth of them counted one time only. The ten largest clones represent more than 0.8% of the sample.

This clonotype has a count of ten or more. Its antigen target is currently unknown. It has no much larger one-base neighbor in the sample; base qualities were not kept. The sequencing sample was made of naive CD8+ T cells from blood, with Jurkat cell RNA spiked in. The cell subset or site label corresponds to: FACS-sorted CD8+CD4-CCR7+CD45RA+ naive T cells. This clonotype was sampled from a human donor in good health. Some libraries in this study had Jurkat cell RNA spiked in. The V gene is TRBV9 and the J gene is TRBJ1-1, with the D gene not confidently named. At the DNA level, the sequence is TGTGCCAGCAGCCCCAACACTGGCGACACTGAAGCTTTCTTT. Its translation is CASSPNTGDTEAFF.